This T cell receptor (beta chain) was sequenced during a study of T-cell memory formation after mild COVID-19. Study information: The two donors had largely donor-specific TCR clusters.

cDNA libraries for TCR alpha and TCR beta, carrying sample barcodes and UMIs, came from 5'RACE with constant-segment primers. Via MiXCR, TCRdb re-called the 5' RACE reads, giving one row per CDR3 protein. The profile shows roughly 450,000 distinct CDR3 sequences, 15% to 20% of them singletons. After removal of 2 bases from V and 2 bases from J, the junction contained 5 bases not matched to a gene. The CDR3 runs to 15 residues. Study results and caveats: CD4+ contracting clones lay mainly in CM and EM, CD8+ ones in EMRA. From day 15 to 85, contracting clones were balanced between CD4 and CD8, whereas later expanders leaned toward CD4+.

Comments on this clonotype: No antigen is known for it.

The sample comprised PBMCs or a T cell subset sorted from them (not recorded which). This TCR came from an adult woman who had mild COVID-19 (a few samples of this study predate the infection). Cell type and time point are not known. The rearrangement links TRBV12-3 or TRBV12-4 to TRBJ1-2, with 7 nucleotides matching TRBD1. The CDR3 region is CASSLMAGGNYGYTF. In DNA form, the CDR3 reads TGTGCCAGCAGTTTAATGGCAGGGGGGAACTATGGCTACACCTTC.